This TCR beta chain was found in a study of technical replicates of blood from a few donors. This clone occurred a few times. The table came from immunoSEQ multiplex PCR; TCRdb's copy has only in-frame clones and leaves some out. The sample holds 75,000 to 100,000 clones; approximately 95% are singletons and the top ten take 0.25% to 0.35%. V was pared by 3 bases and J by 5 bases, with 10 bases between. CDR1 is LNHDA and CDR2 is SQIVND in the germline V gene (reference sequence). CDR3 size: 13 residues. This sequence was found in a human donor in good health. Sequencing used T cells isolated from PBMCs. The gene calls are TRBV19 and TRBJ2-5, with D tentatively TRBD2 (6 bases). CDR3 amino acids: CASSIVGSETQYF. In DNA form, the CDR3 reads TGTGCCAGTAGTATCGTCGGGAGTGAGACCCAGTACTTC. Complete variable domain (other parts from reference TRBV19 and TRBJ2-5): DGGITQSPKYLFRKEGQNVTLSCEQNLNHDAMYWYRQDPGQGLRLIYYSQIVNDFQKGDIAEGYSVSREKKESFPLTVTSAQKNPTAFYLCASSIVGSETQYFGPGTRLLVL.